Following are 18 T cell receptor beta chains from one sample sequenced in a study of Graves' ophthalmopathy and Graves' hyperthyroidism. Beta-chain TCR CDR3 regions were amplified from RNA transcripts. In the first round, RT-PCR was carried out with HTBI primers, and a multiplex PCR formed the second round. TCRdb re-analysed the multiplex PCR reads in MiXCR, keeping a single row per CDR3 protein. The table lists roughly 480,000 distinct CDR3 sequences, around an eighth of them singletons. The sample taken for sequencing was blood. Receptor source: a woman aged 25-40 years with Graves' ophthalmopathy.

Remarks on this clonotype: Germline is not matched at one junction end, which may reflect a read error. The chain joins TRBV29-1 to TRBJ1-2; a weak D match, TRBD1 (5 bases). Germline V gene data show CDR1 as SQVTM and CDR2 as ANQGSEA. The CDR3 sequence is 13 residues long. This CDR3 reads CSVEGQGQYGYTF. CDR3 sequence (DNA): TGCAGCGTCGAAGGGCAGGGCCAATATGGCTACACCTTC.

This clonotype was seen at least ten times. The CDR3 DNA reads TGTGCCAGCAGTTATACGGTTACCGGGGAGCTGTTTTTT. The encoded protein is CASSYTVTGELFF. The chain is built from TRBV6-5 and TRBJ2-2; D is unresolved. Trimming removed 3 bases from V and 5 bases from J, with 7 bases in between. The CDR3 spans 13 residues. Germline values: CDR1 MNHEY, CDR2 SVGAGI.

This clonotype was seen ten or more times. V usage is TRBV10-3 and J usage is TRBJ2-7; D not resolved. The CDR3 totals 10 residues. Trimming took 11 bases from V and 4 from J, leaving 9 bases between them. CDR1 ENHRY and CDR2 SYGVKD come from the germline V gene. CDR3 in DNA: TGTGCCCCGTTCGGGTACGAGCAGTACTTC. Its translation: CAPFGYEQYF.

The sample holds many counts of this clonotype. This chain uses TRBV6-1 with TRBJ1-2; D call uncertain. V was shortened by 7 bases and J by 8 bases, with 14 bases between the two germline ends. This CDR3 spans 12 amino acids. Germline-derived CDR1 and CDR2 are MNHNS and SASEGT. The CDR3 reads CASTHNGKGYTF. CDR3 DNA: TGTGCCAGCACCCACAACGGAAAGGGCTACACCTTC.

This clonotype occurred many times. This sequence joins TRBV28 and TRBJ2-7; 7 bases match TRBD1. Germline CDR1 and CDR2: MDHEN and SYDVKM. V shed 8 bases and J 5 bases; nucleotides not matched to a gene: 9. CDR3 length: 13 amino acids. CDR3 protein: CASLKGAFHEQYF. DNA of the CDR3: TGTGCCAGCCTGAAGGGGGCGTTTCACGAGCAGTACTTC.

This rearrangement joins TRBV20-1 to TRBJ2-7; D gene uncertain. The germline gives CDR1 DFQATT, CDR2 SNEGSKA (reference sequence). The length of the CDR3 is 13 residues. V was pared by 0 bases and J by 0 bases, with 6 bases between. The CDR3 region has the DNA TGCAGTGCTAGAGATATAACCTCCTACGAGCAGTACTTC. As protein: CSARDITSYEQYF.

This clonotype was seen repeatedly, ten times or more. The chain links TRBV7-8 to TRBJ2-7; D gene uncertain. Trimming removed 7 bases at V and 5 bases at J, with 9 bases between. The CDR3 covers 11 residues. Germline V gene data show CDR1 as SGHVS and CDR2 as FQNEAQ. For the CDR3, the DNA is TGTGCCAGCACCCTAGGTGACGAGCAGTACTTC. Its protein product is CASTLGDEQYF.

As to this clonotype: This sequence may be a read error, since a much larger clone differs from it by one base. This chain links TRBV29-1 with TRBJ1-1; D gene uncertain. This CDR3 comprises 14 residues. The germline V gene encodes CDR1 SQVTM and CDR2 ANQGSEA. DNA of the CDR3: TGCAGCGTTGCGTCGAGACTGTCGAACACTGAAGCTTACTTT. Its protein is CSVASRLSNTEAYF.

The table lists this clonotype with many counts. This chain connects TRBV15 to TRBJ1-5; D remains unclear. V lost 1 base and J lost 9, with 13 bases in between. The germline CDR1 and CDR2 sequences are LNHNV and YYDKDF (reference sequence). This CDR3 is 14 amino acids long. The CDR3 DNA sequence: TGTGCCACCAGCAGAGTAACTCCCCCCACGCCCCAGCATTTT. This codes for CATSRVTPPTPQHF.

This clonotype appeared many times. The chain is built from TRBV29-1 and TRBJ2-5; D gene uncertain. The V end lost 3 bases, the J end lost 5 bases, and 10 bases lay between the germline ends. This CDR3 has 12 residues. Germline V gene lookup returns CDR1 SQVTM and CDR2 ANQGSEA. Here the CDR3 reads CSVEGVGETQYF. The CDR3 DNA sequence: TGCAGCGTTGAGGGTGTAGGCGAGACCCAGTACTTC.

The chain employs TRBV6-2 or TRBV6-3 and TRBJ2-7; TRBD1 is a possible D gene (5 bases). This CDR3 spans 14 amino acids. V dropped 0 bases and J dropped 1 base, with 7 bases sitting between them. Germline CDR1 MNHEY, CDR2 SVGEGT. CDR3 sequence reads: CASSYSQGSYEQYF. CDR3 bases: TGTGCCAGCAGTTACTCCCAGGGTTCCTACGAGCAGTACTTC.

This clonotype appeared many times. The genes are TRBV12-3 or TRBV12-4 and TRBJ1-2; D perhaps matches TRBD1 (5 bases). The CDR3 runs to 14 residues. The germline V and J ends were trimmed by 7 bases and 0 bases, with 12 bases remaining between them. CDR3 residues: CASTLAGANYGYTF. The DNA of the CDR3 is TGTGCCAGCACCTTGGCGGGGGCTAACTATGGCTACACCTTC.

The chain links TRBV12-3 or TRBV12-4 to TRBJ2-5, with D possibly being TRBD2 (6 bases). The CDR3 extends over 15 amino acids. V lost 5 bases to trimming and J lost 5 bases, with 18 bases between them. The chain's CDR3 is CASSTSGGGMETQYF. DNA for the CDR3: TGTGCCAGCAGTACCTCCGGGGGTGGGATGGAGACCCAGTACTTC.

This clonotype was seen ten or more times. V is TRBV19 and J is TRBJ2-7; either TRBD1 or TRBD2 may fit D (6 bases each). Germline V CDR1 and CDR2: LNHDA, SQIVND (reference sequence). The germline V and J ends were trimmed by 9 bases and 3 bases, with 24 bases remaining between them. CDR3 length equals 16 residues. CDR3 coding DNA: TGTGCCAGAACGCTTCCTCGGGGGCCAGCCCTCTACGAGCAGTACTTC. This translates into CARTLPRGPALYEQYF.

This clonotype was counted many times. The chain links TRBV7-9 to TRBJ1-2; the match to TRBD1 covers 10 bases. V trimming: 7 bases; J trimming: 5 bases; junction bases outside the gene matches: 10. CDR3 length: 15 amino acids. Per the germline V gene, CDR1 is SEHNR and CDR2 is FQNEAQ (reference sequence). The CDR3 bases are TGTGCCAGCATCCCGGGGGACAGGGGATGGTATGGCTACACCTTC. Residues: CASIPGDRGWYGYTF.

Many counts were recorded for this clonotype. This rearrangement joins TRBV2 to TRBJ1-5; 10 bases map to TRBD1. The CDR3 has 14 amino acids. Germline loops: CDR1 SNHLY, CDR2 FYNNEI. J gave up 4 bases and V 6 bases, and 3 bases lay outside the gene matches. The CDR3 DNA sequence: TGTGCCAGCAGCGCGGGACAGGGGAATCAGCCCCAGCATTTT. As protein: CASSAGQGNQPQHF.

The chain couples TRBV20-1 to TRBJ2-5; 10 bases map to TRBD2. CDR1 and CDR2 (germline): DFQATT, SNEGSKA (reference sequence). Trimming at V came to 6 bases and at J to 4 bases, leaving 8 bases not matched to a gene. This CDR3 contains 14 residues. The CDR3 protein is CSAPPAGGPETQYF. The CDR3 DNA reads TGCAGTGCCCCGCCAGCGGGAGGGCCAGAGACCCAGTACTTC.

The rearrangement joins TRBV6-1 to TRBJ1-2; 10 bases line up with TRBD1. The ends lost 10 bases at V and 3 bases at J; junction bases unmatched: 5. Per germline, CDR1 MNHNS and CDR2 SASEGT. The CDR3 has 13 residues. CDR3 nucleotide sequence: TGTGCCATCTGGGACAGGGGCGACTATGGCTACACCTTC. Translation gives CAIWDRGDYGYTF.